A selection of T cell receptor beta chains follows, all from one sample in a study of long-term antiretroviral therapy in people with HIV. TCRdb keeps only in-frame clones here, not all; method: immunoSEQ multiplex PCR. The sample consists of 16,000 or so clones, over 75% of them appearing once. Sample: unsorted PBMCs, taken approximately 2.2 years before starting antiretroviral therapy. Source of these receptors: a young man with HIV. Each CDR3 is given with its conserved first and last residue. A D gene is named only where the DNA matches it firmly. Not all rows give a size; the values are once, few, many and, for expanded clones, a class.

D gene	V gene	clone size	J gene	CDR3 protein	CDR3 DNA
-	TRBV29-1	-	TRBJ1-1	CSVLQGREAFF	TGCAGCGTCCTGCAGGGTCGGGAAGCTTTCTTT
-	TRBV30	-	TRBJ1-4	CAWTRATNEKLFF	TGTGCCTGGACTCGTGCAACTAATGAAAAACTGTTTTTT
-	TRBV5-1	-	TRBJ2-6	CASSLGGGLGSGANVLTF	TGCGCCAGCAGCCTTGGAGGAGGTTTGGGCTCTGGGGCCAACGTCCTGACTTTC
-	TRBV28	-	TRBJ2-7	CASRPGTPSYEQYF	TGTGCCAGCAGACCAGGGACCCCATCCTACGAGCAGTACTTC
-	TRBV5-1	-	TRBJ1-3	CASSLGGKAGNTIYF	TGCGCCAGCAGCTTAGGCGGGAAGGCGGGAAACACCATATATTTT
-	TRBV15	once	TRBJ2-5	CATSNMPAAGGETQYF	TGTGCCACCAGCAACATGCCGGCGGCTGGGGGGGAGACCCAGTACTTC
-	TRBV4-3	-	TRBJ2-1	CASSGDRYNEQFF	TGCGCCAGCAGTGGCGACCGCTACAATGAGCAGTTCTTC
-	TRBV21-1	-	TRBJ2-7	CASSKVSQGHEQYF	TGTGCCAGCAGCAAAGTCTCTCAGGGCCACGAGCAGTACTTC
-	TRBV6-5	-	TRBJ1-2	CASSYSISGMDGYTF	TGTGCCAGCAGTTACTCGATTTCGGGGATGGATGGCTACACCTTC
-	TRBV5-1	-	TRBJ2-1	CASSLPGRGSYNEQFF	TGCGCCAGCAGCTTGCCCGGACGGGGCTCCTACAATGAGCAGTTCTTC
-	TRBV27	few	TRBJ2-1	CASSFAGGAREQFF	TGTGCCAGCAGTTTCGCCGGGGGCGCACGTGAGCAGTTCTTC
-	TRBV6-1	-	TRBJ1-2	CASSDPPTF	TGTGCCAGCAGTGACCCCCCTACCTTC
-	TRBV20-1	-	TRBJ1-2	CSASTEGYTF	TGCAGTGCTAGTACGGAGGGCTACACCTTC